This T cell receptor (beta chain) was retrieved from a study of cytomegalovirus exposure and HLA in healthy donors. Overall study results and limits: Later, TCR association rates were found to vary by HLA locus, highest for DRB1 and lowest for HLA-C.

As concerns this clone: Its antigen is not known.

The PCR used 60 Vbeta and 13 Jbeta primers. The protocol was immunoSEQ multiplex PCR, while the TCRdb copy is restricted to in-frame clones and leaves out a portion. The data show over 150,000 clones, 60% to 80% seen once. Trimming removed 4 bases from V and 2 bases from J; junction bases left unmatched: 2. The CDR3 covers 14 residues. CDR1 is SGDLS and CDR2 is YYNGEE in the germline V gene. The receptor was isolated from a male donor in good health and CMV-seronegative. The sample was PBMCs. The V call is TRBV9, the J call TRBJ2-2; 7 nucleotides agree with TRBD1. The CDR3 DNA reads TGTGCCAGCAGCAACAGGGGTAACACCGGGGAGCTGTTTTTT. Its translation: CASSNRGNTGELFF.